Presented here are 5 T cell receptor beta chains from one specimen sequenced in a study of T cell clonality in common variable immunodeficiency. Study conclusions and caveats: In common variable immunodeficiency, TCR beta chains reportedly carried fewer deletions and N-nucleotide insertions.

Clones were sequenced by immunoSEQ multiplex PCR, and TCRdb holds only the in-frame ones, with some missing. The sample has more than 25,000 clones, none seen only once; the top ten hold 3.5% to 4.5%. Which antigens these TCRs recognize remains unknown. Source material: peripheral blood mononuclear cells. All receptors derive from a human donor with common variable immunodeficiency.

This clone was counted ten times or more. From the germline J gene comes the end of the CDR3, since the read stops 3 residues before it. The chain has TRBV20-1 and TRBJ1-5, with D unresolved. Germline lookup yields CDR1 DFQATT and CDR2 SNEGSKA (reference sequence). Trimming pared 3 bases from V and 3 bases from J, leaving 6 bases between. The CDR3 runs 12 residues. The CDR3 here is CSASSVNQPQHF. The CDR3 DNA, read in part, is TGCAGTGCTAGTTCCGTCAATCAGCCC.

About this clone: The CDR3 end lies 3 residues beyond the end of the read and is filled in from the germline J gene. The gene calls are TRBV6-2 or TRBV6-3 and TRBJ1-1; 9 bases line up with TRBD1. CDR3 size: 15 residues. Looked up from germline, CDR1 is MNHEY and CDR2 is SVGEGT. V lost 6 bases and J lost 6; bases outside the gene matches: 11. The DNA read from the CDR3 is TGTGCCAGCAGGCCGGGACAGGGCCCCGGGGCTGAA. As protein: CASRPGQGPGAE. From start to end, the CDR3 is CASRPGQGPGAEAFF.

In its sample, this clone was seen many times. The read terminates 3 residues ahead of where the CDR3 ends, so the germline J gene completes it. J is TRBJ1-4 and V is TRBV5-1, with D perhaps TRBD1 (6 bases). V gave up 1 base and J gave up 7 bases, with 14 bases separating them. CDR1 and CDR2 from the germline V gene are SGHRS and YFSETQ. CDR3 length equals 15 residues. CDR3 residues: CASSLLQGMAEKLFF. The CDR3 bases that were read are TGCGCCAGCAGCTTGTTGCAGGGGATGGCTGAAAAA.

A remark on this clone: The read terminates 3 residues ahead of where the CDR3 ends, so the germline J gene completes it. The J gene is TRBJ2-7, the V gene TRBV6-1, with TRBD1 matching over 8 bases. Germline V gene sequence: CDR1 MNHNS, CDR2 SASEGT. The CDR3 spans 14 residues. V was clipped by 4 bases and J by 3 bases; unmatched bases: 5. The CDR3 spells CASSGGQGHYEQYF. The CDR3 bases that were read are TGTGCCAGCAGTGGTGGACAGGGCCACTACGAG.

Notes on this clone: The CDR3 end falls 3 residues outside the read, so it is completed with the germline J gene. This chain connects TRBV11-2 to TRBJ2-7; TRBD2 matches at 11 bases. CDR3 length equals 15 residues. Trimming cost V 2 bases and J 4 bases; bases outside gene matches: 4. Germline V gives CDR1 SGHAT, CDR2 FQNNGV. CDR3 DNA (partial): TGTGCCAGCAGCTTATTCGGGACTAGCGGATACGAG. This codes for CASSLFGTSGYE. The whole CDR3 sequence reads CASSLFGTSGYEQYF.